A selection of T cell receptor beta chains follows, all from one sample in a study of graft-versus-host responses after intestinal transplantation. Data came from immunoSEQ multiplex PCR; TCRdb stores just in-frame clones and leaves some out. The top ten hold around 3.3% of the sample, which has more than 100,000 clones, 95% seen once. No antigens are known for them. The specimen was unstimulated CD8+ T cells sorted from spleen or lymph node cells, collected before intestinal transplant. The receptors come from a human donor who received an intestinal transplant. Each CDR3 is given with its conserved first and last residue. Fields, in order: V gene, D gene, clone size, J gene, CDR3 protein, CDR3 DNA. A D gene is named only where the DNA matches it firmly. Clone size is shown for a subset of rows, as once, few, many or a class of expanded clone.

V gene: TRBV28
D gene: .
clone size: few
J gene: TRBJ1-3
CDR3 protein: CASSSSPDSGNTIYF
CDR3 DNA: TGTGCCAGCAGCTCCTCCCCCGACTCCGGGAACACCATATATTTT

V gene: TRBV15
D gene: TRBD2
clone size: .
J gene: TRBJ2-1
CDR3 protein: CATSGSTSGNYNEQFF
CDR3 DNA: TGTGCCACCAGCGGCTCAACTAGCGGGAACTACAATGAGCAGTTCTTC

V gene: TRBV6-4
D gene: TRBD2
clone size: .
J gene: TRBJ2-7
CDR3 protein: CASLGRAGGSYEQYF
CDR3 DNA: TGTGCCAGCCTAGGTCGAGCGGGAGGCTCCTACGAGCAGTACTTC

V gene: TRBV6-1
D gene: .
clone size: .
J gene: TRBJ2-5
CDR3 protein: CASSESVWVVGETQYF
CDR3 DNA: TGTGCCAGCAGTGAAAGTGTTTGGGTGGTCGGGGAGACCCAGTACTTC

V gene: TRBV10-2
D gene: .
clone size: .
J gene: TRBJ1-2
CDR3 protein: CASSVNGVGYGYTF
CDR3 DNA: TGCGCCAGCAGTGTGAATGGGGTTGGCTATGGCTACACCTTC

V gene: TRBV19
D gene: .
clone size: .
J gene: TRBJ2-7
CDR3 protein: CASSITATTTYEQYF
CDR3 DNA: TGTGCCAGTAGTATAACGGCTACCACTACCTACGAGCAGTACTTC

V gene: TRBV5-4
D gene: .
clone size: .
J gene: TRBJ2-6
CDR3 protein: CASSLGPGGMNPSGANVLTF
CDR3 DNA: TGTGCCAGCAGCTTGGGACCCGGGGGTATGAACCCCTCTGGGGCCAACGTCCTGACTTTC

V gene: TRBV28
D gene: .
clone size: .
J gene: TRBJ2-7
CDR3 protein: CATTRPNPSHTYEQYF
CDR3 DNA: TGTGCCACCACCCGTCCAAATCCTAGTCATACTTACGAGCAGTACTTC

V gene: TRBV27
D gene: TRBD2
clone size: .
J gene: TRBJ2-7
CDR3 protein: CASSLYGTSETYEQYF
CDR3 DNA: TGTGCCAGCAGTTTATACGGGACTAGCGAAACCTACGAGCAGTACTTC

V gene: TRBV7-9
D gene: .
clone size: .
J gene: TRBJ2-1
CDR3 protein: CASSPSPNEQFF
CDR3 DNA: TGTGCCAGCAGCCCCTCCCCAAATGAGCAGTTCTTC

V gene: TRBV19
D gene: TRBD2
clone size: .
J gene: TRBJ2-7
CDR3 protein: CASSVGAGDYEQYF
CDR3 DNA: TGTGCCAGTAGTGTGGGAGCGGGGGACTACGAGCAGTACTTC

V gene: TRBV2
D gene: .
clone size: .
J gene: TRBJ2-7
CDR3 protein: CASRASEVYEQYF
CDR3 DNA: TGTGCCAGCAGGGCTAGCGAGGTCTACGAGCAGTACTTC

V gene: TRBV5-6
D gene: TRBD1
clone size: .
J gene: TRBJ2-2
CDR3 protein: CASSTFRDSPNTGELFF
CDR3 DNA: TGTGCCAGCAGCACCTTTCGGGACAGTCCGAACACCGGGGAGCTGTTTTTT

V gene: TRBV7-3
D gene: TRBD1
clone size: .
J gene: TRBJ2-2
CDR3 protein: CASSSRGRGGEGLAGELFF
CDR3 DNA: TGTGCCAGCAGCTCCAGGGGGCGAGGGGGCGAAGGCTTGGCCGGGGAGCTGTTTTTT

V gene: TRBV7-9
D gene: .
clone size: once
J gene: TRBJ2-7
CDR3 protein: CASSLSTAAYEQYF
CDR3 DNA: TGTGCCAGCAGCTTAAGCACCGCTGCCTACGAGCAGTACTTC

V gene: TRBV13
D gene: .
clone size: .
J gene: TRBJ1-2
CDR3 protein: CASSLGGDGNYGYTF
CDR3 DNA: TGTGCCAGCAGCTTAGGCGGGGACGGAAACTATGGCTACACCTTC

V gene: TRBV25-1
D gene: TRBD1
clone size: .
J gene: TRBJ2-7
CDR3 protein: CASSTRTGGYEQYF
CDR3 DNA: TGTGCCAGCAGTACTCGGACAGGGGGCTACGAGCAGTACTTC

V gene: TRBV6-6
D gene: .
clone size: .
J gene: TRBJ2-7
CDR3 protein: CASSGSSYEQYF
CDR3 DNA: TGTGCCAGCAGCGGGAGCTCCTACGAGCAGTACTTC

V gene: TRBV30
D gene: TRBD1
clone size: .
J gene: TRBJ1-4
CDR3 protein: CAWSRTGTNEKLFF
CDR3 DNA: TGTGCCTGGAGCAGGACAGGGACTAATGAAAAACTGTTTTTT

V gene: TRBV29-1
D gene: .
clone size: few
J gene: TRBJ2-1
CDR3 protein: CSVEVQGPYNEQFF
CDR3 DNA: TGCAGCGTTGAAGTACAGGGCCCCTACAATGAGCAGTTCTTC

V gene: TRBV13
D gene: .
clone size: .
J gene: TRBJ2-7
CDR3 protein: CASSLGAGRGREQYF
CDR3 DNA: TGTGCCAGCAGCTTAGGGGCAGGGAGAGGACGGGAGCAGTACTTC

V gene: TRBV7-2
D gene: .
clone size: .
J gene: TRBJ2-7
CDR3 protein: CASSLSSRLSYEQYF
CDR3 DNA: TGTGCCAGCAGCTTATCGTCCCGCCTTTCCTACGAGCAGTACTTC

V gene: TRBV6-1
D gene: .
clone size: .
J gene: TRBJ2-7
CDR3 protein: CASSEAFTYEQYF
CDR3 DNA: TGTGCCAGCAGTGAAGCTTTTACCTACGAGCAGTACTTC

V gene: TRBV27
D gene: .
clone size: .
J gene: TRBJ2-2
CDR3 protein: CASSPYGRELFF
CDR3 DNA: TGTGCCAGCAGTCCTTATGGGAGGGAGCTGTTTTTT

V gene: TRBV7-8
D gene: .
clone size: .
J gene: TRBJ2-3
CDR3 protein: CASSTGGGFTDTQYF
CDR3 DNA: TGTGCCAGCAGCACCGGTGGGGGGTTCACAGATACGCAGTATTTT

V gene: TRBV6-5
D gene: .
clone size: .
J gene: TRBJ2-7
CDR3 protein: CASSTGGRHEQYF
CDR3 DNA: TGTGCCAGCAGCACCGGAGGACGCCACGAGCAGTACTTC

V gene: TRBV30
D gene: TRBD1
clone size: .
J gene: TRBJ1-4
CDR3 protein: CAWRVPGQSNEKLFF
CDR3 DNA: TGTGCCTGGAGGGTCCCGGGACAGAGTAATGAAAAACTGTTTTTT

V gene: TRBV18
D gene: .
clone size: .
J gene: TRBJ1-2
CDR3 protein: CASSPPAHDYGYTF
CDR3 DNA: TGTGCCAGCTCACCACCGGCACATGACTATGGCTACACCTTC

V gene: TRBV13
D gene: .
clone size: .
J gene: TRBJ2-7
CDR3 protein: CASSLERASGEQYF
CDR3 DNA: TGTGCCAGCAGCTTAGAAAGGGCCTCGGGCGAGCAGTACTTC

V gene: TRBV28
D gene: TRBD2
clone size: .
J gene: TRBJ2-1
CDR3 protein: CASSAVRRGIIGEQFF
CDR3 DNA: TGTGCCAGCAGCGCCGTGAGGCGGGGGATAATAGGTGAGCAGTTCTTC

V gene: TRBV2
D gene: .
clone size: .
J gene: TRBJ2-1
CDR3 protein: CASSARDSSSNEQFF
CDR3 DNA: TGTGCCAGCAGTGCCCGGGACTCCTCCTCCAATGAGCAGTTCTTC

V gene: TRBV5-8
D gene: .
clone size: .
J gene: TRBJ2-1
CDR3 protein: CASSLASGNEQFF
CDR3 DNA: TGTGCCAGCAGCTTGGCAAGCGGCAATGAGCAGTTCTTC

V gene: TRBV4-1
D gene: .
clone size: .
J gene: TRBJ2-2
CDR3 protein: CASSPRGGGASTGELFF
CDR3 DNA: TGCGCCAGCAGCCCTCGAGGGGGGGGCGCGAGCACCGGGGAGCTGTTTTTT

V gene: TRBV6-1
D gene: .
clone size: .
J gene: TRBJ1-4
CDR3 protein: CASSSYRAVNEKLFF
CDR3 DNA: TGTGCCAGCAGTTCTTACAGAGCCGTTAATGAAAAACTGTTTTTT

V gene: TRBV4-1
D gene: TRBD1
clone size: .
J gene: TRBJ1-1
CDR3 protein: CASSQGQGLNTEAFF
CDR3 DNA: TGCGCCAGCAGCCAAGGACAGGGGTTAAACACTGAAGCTTTCTTT

V gene: TRBV25-1
D gene: TRBD1
clone size: once
J gene: TRBJ1-1
CDR3 protein: CASSEGQGTEAFF
CDR3 DNA: TGTGCCAGCAGTGAGGGACAGGGCACTGAAGCTTTCTTT

V gene: TRBV15
D gene: .
clone size: once
J gene: TRBJ1-1
CDR3 protein: CATSLIRNEAFF
CDR3 DNA: TGTGCCACCAGTCTCATCAGGAATGAAGCTTTCTTT

V gene: TRBV9
D gene: .
clone size: .
J gene: TRBJ2-1
CDR3 protein: CASSVGQAGRHNEQFF
CDR3 DNA: TGTGCCAGCAGCGTAGGGCAGGCAGGGAGGCACAATGAGCAGTTCTTC

V gene: TRBV2
D gene: TRBD1
clone size: .
J gene: TRBJ2-1
CDR3 protein: CASSGERDRVYNEQFF
CDR3 DNA: TGTGCCAGCAGCGGCGAAAGGGACAGGGTCTACAATGAGCAGTTCTTC

V gene: TRBV7-9
D gene: .
clone size: .
J gene: TRBJ1-5
CDR3 protein: CASSLPGPDQPQHF
CDR3 DNA: TGTGCCAGCAGTCTCCCCGGGCCAGATCAGCCCCAGCATTTT

V gene: TRBV5-4
D gene: .
clone size: once
J gene: TRBJ2-3
CDR3 protein: CASSSLVGSTDTQYF
CDR3 DNA: TGTGCCAGCAGCTCCCTTGTGGGGAGCACAGATACGCAGTATTTT

V gene: TRBV14
D gene: TRBD2
clone size: .
J gene: TRBJ2-5
CDR3 protein: CASSRPRTSGRETQYF
CDR3 DNA: TGTGCCAGCAGCCGCCCGCGGACTAGCGGGAGGGAGACCCAGTACTTC

V gene: TRBV28
D gene: TRBD1
clone size: .
J gene: TRBJ1-5
CDR3 protein: CASSLSGTANQPQHF
CDR3 DNA: TGTGCCAGCAGTTTATCGGGGACAGCTAATCAGCCCCAGCATTTT